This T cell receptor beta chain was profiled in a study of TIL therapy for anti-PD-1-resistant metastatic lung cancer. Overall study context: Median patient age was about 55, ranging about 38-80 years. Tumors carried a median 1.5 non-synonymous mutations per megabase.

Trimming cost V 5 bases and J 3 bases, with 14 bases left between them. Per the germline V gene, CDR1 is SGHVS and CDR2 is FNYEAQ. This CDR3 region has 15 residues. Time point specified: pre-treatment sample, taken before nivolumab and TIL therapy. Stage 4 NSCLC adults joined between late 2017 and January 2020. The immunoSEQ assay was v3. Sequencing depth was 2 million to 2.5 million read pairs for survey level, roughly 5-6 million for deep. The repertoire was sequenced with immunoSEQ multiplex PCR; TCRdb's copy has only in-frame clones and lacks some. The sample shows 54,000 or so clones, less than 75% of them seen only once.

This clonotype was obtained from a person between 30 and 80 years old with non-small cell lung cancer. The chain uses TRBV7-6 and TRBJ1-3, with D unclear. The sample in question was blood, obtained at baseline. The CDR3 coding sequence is TGTGCCAGCAGCCCGCTTGGGCTAATTGGAAACACCATATATTTT. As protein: CASSPLGLIGNTIYF.